Listed below are T cell receptor beta chains from one sample, sequenced in a study of OX40 agonist ivuxolimab in advanced cancers. Sequencing was performed with immunoSEQ multiplex PCR; in TCRdb, only in-frame clones are kept and a portion is missing. The sample lists more than 85,000 clones; less than 95% were seen once. The sequencing here drew on CD4+ or CD8+ T cells sorted from blood, taken in a trial of the OX40 agonist ivuxolimab. These receptors originate from an adult with an advanced solid tumor such as melanoma, head and neck, liver or kidney cancer. The CDR3 runs from the conserved cysteine through the conserved F or W.

TRBJ2-5	TRBV7-2	CASSPGRGETQYF
TRBJ2-3	TRBV2	CASSEYRLAGAPDTQYF
TRBJ2-3	TRBV5-1	CASSLGLANPGADTQYF
TRBJ2-3	TRBV7-3	CASSRGLAGSLDTQYF
TRBJ1-1	TRBV5-8	CASSVDRKNTEAFF
TRBJ2-3	TRBV5-8	CASPKRGSPDTQYF
TRBJ2-3	TRBV5-4	CASSLGTSGRADTQYF
TRBJ2-5	TRBV4-2	CASSQVSSTETQYF
TRBJ2-7	TRBV7-2	CASSLESPSGTYSYEQYF
TRBJ2-3	TRBV19	CASSQQGTSTDTQYF
TRBJ2-7	TRBV7-9	CASSLSLPGFYEQYF
TRBJ2-3	TRBV7-2	CASTRGASTDTQYF
TRBJ2-4	TRBV9	CASSKGTNTIQYF
TRBJ1-2	TRBV5-8	CASSLRDRPRRGYTF
TRBJ1-5	TRBV6-1	CASSDLWGNNQPQHF
TRBJ1-4	TRBV5-4	CASRNIGTGNEKLFF
TRBJ2-7	TRBV6-6	CASSYSSTGTPYEQYF
TRBJ2-3	TRBV15	CATSPRTSGSGDTQYF
TRBJ2-5	TRBV5-6	CASSLELGTSGERETQYF
TRBJ2-5	TRBV5-4	CASSPDLAGEETQYF
TRBJ1-4	TRBV7-2	CASSSGYDGEKLFF
TRBJ2-7	TRBV11-2	CASSLGRYEQYF
TRBJ2-1	TRBV27	CASSSSGRVVHNEQFF
TRBJ2-2	TRBV19	CASSPQGSGRALGGELFF
TRBJ2-7	TRBV28	CASSSLAGVVEQYF
TRBJ1-1	TRBV7-8	CASSLKGDTMNTEAFF
TRBJ1-1	TRBV9	CASSPRDRGTEAFF
TRBJ2-5	TRBV25-1	CASSGAFGFQETQYF
TRBJ1-2	TRBV28	CASSTRGGLVDGYTF
TRBJ1-1	TRBV7-3	CASSKGPNTEAFF
TRBJ2-3	TRBV30	CAWSYRRYFTDTQYF
TRBJ1-1	TRBV19	CASSAGLGDTEAFF
TRBJ2-5	TRBV7-3	CASSLTGQGARETQYF
TRBJ2-1	TRBV29-1	CSVGVTVNNEQFF
TRBJ1-1	TRBV7-9	CASSVTLGTEAFF
TRBJ1-1	TRBV6-5	CASSSVYTEAFF